Following are 14 T cell receptor beta chains from one sample sequenced in a study of T cell responses to AZD1222 COVID-19 vaccine. Assay: immunoSEQ multiplex PCR; the TCRdb copy retains only in-frame clones and omits some. The repertoire includes about 150,000 clones, approximately 88% of them detected once, and 2.2% sits in the top ten. Source: peripheral blood, taken on day 0 of AZD1222 vaccination. Receptor source: an adult in good health.

The count of this clone is one. The V call is TRBV6-2 or TRBV6-3, the J call TRBJ1-4; D unclear. The V end lost 1 base, the J end lost 0 bases, and 15 bases lay between the germline ends. Germline CDR1 is MNHEY and CDR2 is SVGEGT. The CDR3 loop spans 18 amino acids. The CDR3 reads CASSYFNGRRTTNEKLFF. As DNA, the CDR3 is TGTGCCAGCAGTTACTTCAACGGCAGACGCACAACTAATGAAAAACTGTTTTTT.

This clone was seen a handful of times. The V gene is TRBV28, the J gene TRBJ1-6; a weak D match, TRBD1 (6 bases). The V end lost 4 bases, the J end lost 11 bases, and 18 bases lay between the germline ends. The germline V gene has CDR1 MDHEN and CDR2 SYDVKM. This CDR3 contains 15 residues. CDR3 in amino acids: CASSSNRAHAPPLHF. For the CDR3, the DNA is TGTGCCAGCAGTTCGAACAGGGCCCATGCACCACCCCTCCACTTT.

The chain combines TRBV6-5 with TRBJ1-5; D ambiguous. Deletions cut 5 bases from V and 4 bases from J, with 9 bases between. Germline-derived CDR1 and CDR2 are MNHEY and SVGAGI. The CDR3 sequence is 13 residues long. The CDR3 DNA reads as TGTGCCAGCAGTCCGTTCAAGAATCAGCCCCAGCATTTT. As protein: CASSPFKNQPQHF.

This clone has a handful of counts. The chain employs TRBV6-2 or TRBV6-3 and TRBJ1-2; 7 bases agree with TRBD1. CDR3 length: 16 amino acids. With V trimmed by 6 bases and J by 5 bases, 15 bases remained unmatched. The V gene's germline CDR1 is MNHEY and CDR2 SVGEGT. CDR3 DNA: TGTGCCAGCAGCCCTCCGGGACAGCAGCTTGGATATGGCTACACCTTC. It codes for CASSPPGQQLGYGYTF.

This chain links TRBV28 with TRBJ2-7; TRBD1 matches 9 bases. The trim removed 3 bases at V and 6 bases at J, leaving 9 bases unmatched. The CDR3 runs to 15 residues. In germline, CDR1 is MDHEN, CDR2 SYDVKM. CDR3 DNA sequence: TGTGCCAGCAGTTTCGGGGACAGGGTCGGGGGCGAGCAGTACTTC. It translates to CASSFGDRVGGEQYF.

The chain uses TRBV27 and TRBJ1-4; D unclear. Germline CDR1 reads MNHEY; CDR2 reads SMNVEV (reference sequence). V was cut by 6 bases and J by 3 bases, with 14 bases left in between. The CDR3 has 15 amino acids. The CDR3 loop is CASRPGGGPNEKLFF. DNA of the CDR3: TGTGCCAGCAGACCGGGCGGAGGCCCTAATGAAAAACTGTTTTTT.

The chain couples TRBV30 to TRBJ2-6; either TRBD1 or TRBD2 may supply D (5 bases each). The CDR3 runs 13 residues. Trimming removed 6 bases from V and 1 base from J, with 7 bases in between. Germline V lookup: CDR1 GTSNPN, CDR2 SVGIG (reference sequence). The CDR3 region has the DNA TGTGCCTGCAGGGAGTCTGGGGCCAACGTCCTGACTTTC. Translating gives CACRESGANVLTF. The whole variable domain, filled in from reference TRBV30 and TRBJ2-6, reads SQTIHQWPATLVQPVGSPLSLECTVEGTSNPNLYWYRQAAGRGLQLLFYSVGIGQISSEVPQNLSASRPQDRQFILSSKKLLLSDSGFYLCACRESGANVLTFGAGSRLTVL.

J is TRBJ2-1 and V is TRBV4-3, with TRBD1 identical over 7 bases. The germline V gene has CDR1 LGHNA and CDR2 YSLEER. The V gene end was trimmed by 6 bases and the J gene end by 2 bases; junction bases not matched to a gene: 4. The CDR3 sequence is 14 residues long. The CDR3 sequence: CASRGQLTYNEQFF. CDR3 DNA: TGCGCCAGCAGGGGACAGCTCACCTACAATGAGCAGTTCTTC.

This chain connects TRBV3-1 (or the pseudogene TRBV3-2) to TRBJ2-3; 7 nucleotides align to TRBD1. The J segment lost 0 bases and the V segment lost 3 bases, leaving 6 bases of the junction unmatched. The CDR3 has 16 residues. Germline-derived CDR1 and CDR2 are LGHDT and YNNKEL (reference sequence). The CDR3 reads CASSHGDSPSTDTQYF. The DNA for the CDR3 is TGTGCCAGCAGCCATGGGGACAGCCCTAGCACAGATACGCAGTATTTT.

This sequence joins TRBV24-1 and TRBJ1-2; D perhaps matches TRBD1 (6 bases). This CDR3 region has 14 residues. V was shortened by 1 base and J by 6 bases, with 11 bases between the two germline ends. Looked up from germline, CDR1 is KGHDR and CDR2 is SFDVKD. CDR3 sequence: CATSDLLDSNGYTF. DNA for the CDR3: TGTGCCACCAGTGATTTACTGGACAGCAATGGCTACACCTTC.

V usage is TRBV9 and J usage is TRBJ2-5; TRBD2 matches 9 bases. Germline CDR1 reads SGDLS; CDR2 reads YYNGEE. CDR3 length: 17 residues. J lost 4 bases, V lost 1 base, and 11 bases had no gene match. Here the CDR3 reads CASSVSPSGTVGETQYF. The CDR3 coding sequence is TGTGCCAGCAGCGTAAGCCCTAGCGGGACGGTGGGAGAGACCCAGTACTTC.

Comment on this clone: The CDR3 ends on some other residue instead of the conserved phenylalanine or tryptophan, so this is likely a read error. The V call is TRBV19, the J call TRBJ1-2; D remains unclear. Germline CDR1 is LNHDA and CDR2 is SQIVND (reference sequence). CDR3 length: 16 residues. The V gene lost 0 bases and the J gene lost 0 bases, with 11 bases spanning the gap. CDR3 bases: TGTGCCAGTAGTATAGATCGGACGGAAGCTAACTATGGCTACACCCTC. This translates into CASSIDRTEANYGYTL.

V usage is TRBV5-1 and J usage is TRBJ1-1; D is uncertain. CDR3 length: 15 amino acids. Trimming stripped 4 bases from V and 1 base from J, with 14 bases between. Per the germline V gene, CDR1 is SGHRS and CDR2 is YFSETQ. The CDR3 loop is CASSRGRERNTEAFF. Here the CDR3 DNA reads TGCGCCAGCAGCCGAGGTAGGGAAAGGAACACTGAAGCTTTCTTT. The full variable domain, completed using reference TRBV5-1 and TRBJ1-1, is KAGVTQTPRYLIKTRGQQVTLSCSPISGHRSVSWYQQTPGQGLQFLFEYFSETQRNKGNFPGRFSGRQFSNSRSEMNVSTLELGDSALYLCASSRGRERNTEAFFGQGTRLTVV.

The chain uses TRBV5-1 and TRBJ2-1, with D perhaps matching TRBD1 (7 bases). The CDR3 runs to 14 residues. Trimming removed 4 bases from V and 13 bases from J, with 21 bases in between. Germline V gene sequence: CDR1 SGHRS, CDR2 YFSETQ. CDR3 sequence reads: CASSRPGGGQIQFF. The CDR3 DNA reads as TGCGCCAGCAGCCGACCCGGAGGGGGACAGATTCAGTTCTTC.